This T cell receptor (beta chain) originates from a study of identical twins. Each cDNA held unique molecular identifiers, and template switching gave it a universal primer site. TCRdb ran MiXCR on the 5' RACE reads and lists one entry per CDR3 protein. The sample has hundreds of thousands of distinct CDR3 sequences, about 14% seen once. The V and J ends lost 9 bases and 7 bases, in that order; junction bases with no gene match: 9. Germline V gene sequence: CDR1 KGHDR, CDR2 SFDVKD. CDR3 length equals 14 residues. This clonotype was picked up a small number of times. V and J are TRBV24-1 and TRBJ2-1; 9 bases line up with TRBD2. Sequences were obtained from memory (CD45RO+) T cells sorted from blood. This clonotype was obtained from a woman younger than 30 in good health. CDR3 DNA: TGTGCCACCGGGGCGGGAGGGCCAAAAAATGAGCAGTTCTTC. Amino acids: CATGAGGPKNEQFF.